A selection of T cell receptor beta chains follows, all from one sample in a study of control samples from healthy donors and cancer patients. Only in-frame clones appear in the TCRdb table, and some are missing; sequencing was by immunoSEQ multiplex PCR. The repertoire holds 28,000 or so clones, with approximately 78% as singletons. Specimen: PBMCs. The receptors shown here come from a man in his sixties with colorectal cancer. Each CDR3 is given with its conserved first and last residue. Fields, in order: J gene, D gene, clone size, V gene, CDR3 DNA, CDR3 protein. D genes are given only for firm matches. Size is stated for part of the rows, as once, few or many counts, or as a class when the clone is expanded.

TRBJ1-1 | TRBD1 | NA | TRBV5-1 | TGCGCCAGCAGCCTGTTAAAAACAGGGGCGGACACTGAAGCTTTCTTT | CASSLLKTGADTEAFF
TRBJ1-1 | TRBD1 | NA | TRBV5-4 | TGTGCCAGCAGCTTGGAGACAGGGGGTATCACTGAAGCTTTCTTT | CASSLETGGITEAFF
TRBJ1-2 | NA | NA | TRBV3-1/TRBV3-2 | TGTGCCAGCGGACAAGGGGCGGGGTATAGCTATGGCTACACCTTC | CASGQGAGYSYGYTF
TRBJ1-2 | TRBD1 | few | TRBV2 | TGTGCCAGCAGTGAAGCGCCCGGACAGGGCTCAGGGGGCTACTATGGCTACACCTTC | CASSEAPGQGSGGYYGYTF
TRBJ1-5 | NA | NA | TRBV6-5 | TGTGCCAGCATACAGGCAGGACCGAATCAGCCCCAGCATTTT | CASIQAGPNQPQHF
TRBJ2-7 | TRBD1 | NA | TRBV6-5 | TGTGCCAGCAAATTGGACAGGCCTTTTCATTACGAGCAGTACTTC | CASKLDRPFHYEQYF
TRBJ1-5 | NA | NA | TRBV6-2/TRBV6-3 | TGTGCCAGCAGCTGGACGGGAAATCAGCCCCAGCATTTT | CASSWTGNQPQHF
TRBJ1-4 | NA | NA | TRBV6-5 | TGTGCCAGCAGGCGGACAGCTCCTAATGAAAAACTGTTTTTT | CASRRTAPNEKLFF
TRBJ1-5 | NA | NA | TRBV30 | TGTGCCTGGAGTTATGAGAGTCATCAGCCCCAGCATTTT | CAWSYESHQPQHF
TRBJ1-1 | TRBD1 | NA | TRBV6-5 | TGTGCCAGCGGGACAGGGGGCACTGAAGCTTTCTTT | CASGTGGTEAFF
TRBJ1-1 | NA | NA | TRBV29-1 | TGCAGCGTTTCCAGGGGAAACACTGAAGCTTTCTTT | CSVSRGNTEAFF
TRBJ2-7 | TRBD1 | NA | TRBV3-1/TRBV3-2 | TGTGCCAGCAGCCAAGGGGACAGGGGGCTTACGGGCGAGCAGTACTTC | CASSQGDRGLTGEQYF